The rows below give T cell receptor beta chains drawn from one sample of a study of cytomegalovirus exposure and HLA in healthy donors. The assay was immunoSEQ multiplex PCR, and TCRdb's table has in-frame clones only and misses some. The sample contains under 200,000 clones, 65% to 90% of which appear only once. What was sequenced was PBMCs. Receptors originate from a man aged 45 to 65 in good health and CMV-seropositive. Each CDR3 is given with its conserved first and last residue. D genes are given only for firm matches. Rows give clone size only sometimes, using once, few, many, or a class for an expanded clone.

j_call: TRBJ2-3; d_call: NA; v_call: TRBV6-5; clone_size: NA; cdr3_aa: CASSLQGGPDTQYF; cdr3_nt: TGTGCCAGCAGTCTTCAGGGTGGGCCAGATACGCAGTATTTT
j_call: TRBJ1-1; d_call: TRBD1; v_call: TRBV19; clone_size: NA; cdr3_aa: CASRKRQGGEGNTEAFF; cdr3_nt: TGTGCCAGTAGAAAAAGACAGGGAGGTGAAGGGAACACTGAAGCTTTCTTT
j_call: TRBJ1-4; d_call: TRBD1; v_call: TRBV4-1; clone_size: NA; cdr3_aa: CASSQLGGTGREEKLFF; cdr3_nt: TGCGCCAGCAGCCAGCTGGGGGGGACAGGGCGAGAGGAAAAACTGTTTTTT
j_call: TRBJ1-2; d_call: TRBD1; v_call: TRBV5-1; clone_size: NA; cdr3_aa: CASSLEGRGRGYTF; cdr3_nt: TGCGCCAGCAGCTTGGAAGGCAGGGGGAGAGGCTACACCTTC
j_call: TRBJ2-6; d_call: TRBD1; v_call: TRBV5-1; clone_size: NA; cdr3_aa: CASSDGIGFSQGTGANVLTF; cdr3_nt: TGCGCCAGCAGCGACGGAATTGGCTTTTCACAGGGGACTGGGGCCAACGTCCTGACTTTC
j_call: TRBJ2-5; d_call: NA; v_call: TRBV9; clone_size: NA; cdr3_aa: CASSVDGLAGETQYF; cdr3_nt: TGTGCCAGCAGCGTAGATGGGCTAGCCGGGGAGACCCAGTACTTC
j_call: TRBJ1-5; d_call: NA; v_call: TRBV5-5; clone_size: NA; cdr3_aa: CASSLAGSGNQPQHF; cdr3_nt: TGTGCCAGCAGCTTGGCAGGCTCGGGCAATCAGCCCCAGCATTTT
j_call: TRBJ1-4; d_call: TRBD1; v_call: TRBV12-5; clone_size: NA; cdr3_aa: CASGTGVNEKLFF; cdr3_nt: TGTGCTTCCGGGACAGGGGTTAATGAAAAACTGTTTTTT
j_call: TRBJ1-2; d_call: NA; v_call: TRBV7-8; clone_size: NA; cdr3_aa: CASHQANYGYTF; cdr3_nt: TGTGCCAGCCACCAGGCTAACTATGGCTACACCTTC
j_call: TRBJ1-5; d_call: TRBD1; v_call: TRBV4-1; clone_size: NA; cdr3_aa: CASSQLQGDQPQHF; cdr3_nt: TGCGCCAGCAGCCAGCTACAGGGGGATCAGCCCCAGCATTTT
j_call: TRBJ2-7; d_call: NA; v_call: TRBV5-1; clone_size: NA; cdr3_aa: CASSDSGTGYYEQYF; cdr3_nt: TGCGCCAGCAGCGATAGCGGGACAGGGTACTACGAGCAGTACTTC
j_call: TRBJ1-1; d_call: TRBD1; v_call: TRBV19; clone_size: NA; cdr3_aa: CASSTDRPNTEAFF; cdr3_nt: TGTGCCAGTAGTACGGACAGGCCTAACACTGAAGCTTTCTTT
j_call: TRBJ2-1; d_call: NA; v_call: TRBV11-2; clone_size: NA; cdr3_aa: CASRNDRYNEQFF; cdr3_nt: TGTGCCAGCAGAAACGACAGATACAATGAGCAGTTCTTC
j_call: TRBJ2-1; d_call: TRBD2; v_call: TRBV6-1; clone_size: NA; cdr3_aa: CASSEATSGRAYNEQFF; cdr3_nt: TGTGCCAGCAGTGAAGCTACTAGCGGGAGGGCCTACAATGAGCAGTTCTTC
j_call: TRBJ2-7; d_call: NA; v_call: TRBV27; clone_size: NA; cdr3_aa: CASRSYLEYYEQYF; cdr3_nt: TGTGCCAGCAGGTCTTATCTGGAGTACTACGAGCAGTACTTC
j_call: TRBJ2-7; d_call: NA; v_call: TRBV7-8; clone_size: few; cdr3_aa: CASSLGTNYEQYF; cdr3_nt: TGTGCCAGCAGCTTAGGGACTAATTACGAGCAGTACTTC
j_call: TRBJ2-1; d_call: TRBD2; v_call: TRBV4-2; clone_size: once; cdr3_aa: CASSPLLAGGPREQFF; cdr3_nt: TGTGCCAGCAGCCCCTTGCTAGCGGGGGGGCCCCGCGAGCAGTTCTTC
j_call: TRBJ2-7; d_call: NA; v_call: TRBV21-1; clone_size: NA; cdr3_aa: CASSKVGREQYF; cdr3_nt: TGTGCCAGCAGCAAAGTAGGGAGAGAGCAGTACTTC
j_call: TRBJ1-4; d_call: NA; v_call: TRBV6-1; clone_size: few; cdr3_aa: CASRARATNEKLFF; cdr3_nt: TGTGCCAGCAGAGCAAGAGCAACTAATGAAAAACTGTTTTTT
j_call: TRBJ1-2; d_call: TRBD1; v_call: TRBV2; clone_size: NA; cdr3_aa: CASSVGTGYYGYTF; cdr3_nt: TGTGCCAGCAGCGTCGGGACAGGGTACTATGGCTACACCTTC
j_call: TRBJ2-2; d_call: TRBD1; v_call: TRBV7-8; clone_size: NA; cdr3_aa: CASSYGTANTGELFF; cdr3_nt: TGTGCCAGCAGTTACGGGACAGCGAACACCGGGGAGCTGTTTTTT
j_call: TRBJ1-2; d_call: TRBD1; v_call: TRBV14; clone_size: few; cdr3_aa: CASSPGTVYGYTF; cdr3_nt: TGTGCCAGCAGCCCCGGGACAGTCTATGGCTACACCTTC
j_call: TRBJ2-7; d_call: TRBD1; v_call: TRBV6-5; clone_size: NA; cdr3_aa: CASSYSTGGSYEQYF; cdr3_nt: TGTGCCAGCAGTTACTCGACAGGGGGTTCCTACGAGCAGTACTTC
j_call: TRBJ1-2; d_call: NA; v_call: TRBV6-6; clone_size: NA; cdr3_aa: CASTGENSYGYTF; cdr3_nt: TGTGCCAGCACCGGGGAGAACTCCTATGGCTACACCTTC
j_call: TRBJ1-5; d_call: NA; v_call: TRBV7-9; clone_size: NA; cdr3_aa: CASSPIEDRENQPQHF; cdr3_nt: TGTGCCAGCAGCCCGATCGAGGACAGAGAGAATCAGCCCCAGCATTTT